These 29 T cell receptor beta chains share one sample of origin, sequenced in a study of blood T cell repertoires in COVID-19. Profiled with immunoSEQ multiplex PCR; TCRdb holds only in-frame clones, not every one. This table holds roughly 210,000 clones, roughly 84% found once. Sequencing was carried out using peripheral blood. These receptors came from an elderly woman with COVID-19, enrolled during active disease.

V is TRBV3-1 (or the pseudogene TRBV3-2) and J is TRBJ1-6; D unresolved. There are 14 residues in the CDR3. V dropped 0 bases and J dropped 11 bases, with 11 bases sitting between them. Germline V CDR1 and CDR2: LGHDT, YNNKEL (reference sequence). DNA of the CDR3: TGTGCCAGCAGCCAAGACTCAGGCACGGCACCCCTCCACTTT. This sequence encodes CASSQDSGTAPLHF.

This chain links TRBV2 with TRBJ1-4, with D possibly being TRBD1 (6 bases). CDR3 length: 12 residues. The germline V gene encodes CDR1 SNHLY and CDR2 FYNNEI. Trimming removed 3 bases from V and 7 bases from J, with 6 bases in between. The CDR3 sequence: CASSETGEKLFF. The CDR3 region has the DNA TGTGCCAGCAGTGAGACAGGTGAAAAACTGTTTTTT.

CDR3 residues: CASSREGQGSYNEQFF. Here the CDR3 DNA reads TGCGCCAGCAGCCGCGAAGGACAGGGATCCTACAATGAGCAGTTCTTC. The chain joins TRBV5-1 to TRBJ2-1; 8 positions match TRBD1. J was trimmed by 1 base and V by 4 bases; bases with no gene match: 7. This CDR3 has 16 residues. Per germline, CDR1 SGHRS and CDR2 YFSETQ.

The CDR3 DNA sequence: TGCGCCAGCAGCCAAGATGGGGGGGGCGCGGGGGAGACCCAGTACTTC. This gives the protein CASSQDGGGAGETQYF. The rearrangement uses TRBV4-1 and TRBJ2-5; perhaps TRBD2 as D (7 bases). Germline values: CDR1 MGHRA, CDR2 YSYEKL. With 0 bases removed from V and 5 bases from J, the gap between germline ends came to 16 bases. The CDR3 is 16 residues long.

The V and J genes are TRBV7-9 and TRBJ1-6, with a weak D call TRBD1 (6 bases). Trimming took off 5 bases at V and 9 bases at J, with 11 bases between the two ends. The CDR3 has 13 residues. The germline gives CDR1 SEHNR, CDR2 FQNEAQ (reference sequence). DNA of the CDR3: TGTGCCAGCAGCGCCGGACAGCCTTCACCCCTCCACTTT. Amino acid sequence: CASSAGQPSPLHF.

This clone was seen only once. This chain uses TRBV29-1 with TRBJ1-3; 9 bases match TRBD1. The V segment lost 4 bases and the J segment 0 bases; nucleotides outside the gene matches: 1. The CDR3 is 14 amino acids. Germline V gene data show CDR1 as SQVTM and CDR2 as ANQGSEA. CDR3 DNA sequence: TGCAGCGTTGGACAGGGGGGCTCTGGAAACACCATATATTTT. Translating gives CSVGQGGSGNTIYF.

The chain is built from TRBV3-1 (or the pseudogene TRBV3-2) and TRBJ2-3; 11 nucleotides align to TRBD2. Germline V lookup: CDR1 LGHDT, CDR2 YNNKEL (reference sequence). The trim removed 8 bases at V and 5 bases at J, leaving 18 bases unmatched. CDR3 length: 18 amino acids. For the CDR3, the DNA is TGTGCCAGCGCCTCGCTAGCGGATAGCGGGGGGGCAGGAGATACGCAGTATTTT. Protein: CASASLADSGGAGDTQYF.

The V gene is TRBV5-1, the J gene TRBJ1-2; D ambiguous. CDR3 size: 13 residues. The V gene lost 0 bases and the J gene lost 7 bases, with 10 bases spanning the gap. Germline V gene sequence: CDR1 SGHRS, CDR2 YFSETQ. The CDR3 spells CASSLDSGFGYTF. The CDR3 nucleotides are TGCGCCAGCAGCTTGGATTCGGGTTTTGGCTACACCTTC.

V usage is TRBV12-5 and J usage is TRBJ1-5; a possible D gene is TRBD1 (5 bases). Trimming took off 5 bases at V and 4 bases at J, with 9 bases between the two ends. CDR1 is LGHNT and CDR2 is FRNRAP in the germline V gene. The CDR3 runs to 13 residues. This CDR3 reads CASGRGLNQPQHF. CDR3 DNA sequence: TGTGCTAGTGGTAGGGGCTTGAATCAGCCCCAGCATTTT.

The chain has TRBV6-5 and TRBJ2-7; perhaps TRBD2 as D (6 bases). The CDR3 consists of 14 residues. Germline V CDR1 and CDR2: MNHEY, SVGAGI. V lost 8 bases and J 2 bases, leaving 16 bases between the germline ends. The CDR3 reads CASRTVWGAYEQYV. CDR3 coding DNA: TGTGCCAGCCGGACCGTGTGGGGGGCCTACGAGCAGTACGTC.

This clone was seen a single time. This chain joins TRBV18 and TRBJ1-1; 7 nucleotides line up with TRBD1. Per germline, CDR1 KGHSH and CDR2 LQKENI. J gave up 3 bases and V 0 bases, and 4 bases lay outside the gene matches. The CDR3 has 15 amino acids. The CDR3 DNA reads as TGTGCCAGCTCACCACCGACAGGGTGGGACACTGAAGCTTTCTTT. Protein sequence: CASSPPTGWDTEAFF.

The gene calls are TRBV5-1 and TRBJ2-5, with unresolved D. Trimming took off 5 bases at V and 2 bases at J, with 10 bases between the two ends. The CDR3 consists of 13 residues. Germline CDR1 reads SGHRS; CDR2 reads YFSETQ. This CDR3 is CASREILQETQYF. In DNA form, the CDR3 reads TGCGCCAGCAGGGAAATACTACAAGAGACCCAGTACTTC.

This chain joins TRBV11-2 and TRBJ2-5, with D perhaps matching TRBD1 (5 bases). Per the germline V gene, CDR1 is SGHAT and CDR2 is FQNNGV. CDR3 length equals 15 residues. The germline V and J ends were trimmed by 4 bases and 5 bases, with 17 bases remaining between them. The CDR3 DNA reads TGTGCCAGCAGCTCGCCTAAGACAGTTTTGGAGACCCAGTACTTC. It translates to CASSSPKTVLETQYF.

V usage is TRBV29-1 and J usage is TRBJ2-2; 8 positions match TRBD2. J gave up 4 bases and V 4 bases, and 5 bases lay outside the gene matches. Germline V CDR1 and CDR2: SQVTM, ANQGSEA. The CDR3 is 14 residues long. CDR3 sequence (DNA): TGCAGCGTTGTAGCGGGGAGCTTCACCGGGGAGCTGTTTTTT. Amino acids: CSVVAGSFTGELFF.

In its sample, this clone was seen once. The chain recombines TRBV5-1 with TRBJ2-1, with D possibly TRBD1 on 6 matching bases. This CDR3 region has 15 residues. The germline V gene encodes CDR1 SGHRS and CDR2 YFSETQ. Trimming pared 0 bases from V and 2 bases from J, leaving 9 bases between. CDR3 nucleotide sequence: TGCGCCAGCAGCTTGGGGCAGGGGACCTACAATGAGCAGTTCTTC. Translated, it gives CASSLGQGTYNEQFF.

This clone was observed a handful of times. V is TRBV25-1 and J is TRBJ1-3; D not certain. The V end lost 7 bases, the J end lost 4 bases, and 14 bases lay between the germline ends. This CDR3 is 14 amino acids long. The germline V gene has CDR1 MGHDK and CDR2 SYGVNS. The CDR3 region is CASTNRGGGNTIYF. As DNA, the CDR3 is TGTGCCAGCACCAACCGTGGAGGGGGAAACACCATATATTTT.

The rearrangement uses TRBV10-2 and TRBJ1-2; TRBD1 might be the D (5 bases). Germline V lookup: CDR1 WSHSY, CDR2 SAAADI. V was cut by 3 bases and J by 2 bases, with 7 bases left in between. The CDR3 has 13 amino acids. Here the CDR3 DNA reads TGCGCCAGCAGTGAAGACAGAAACTATGGCTACACCTTC. Amino acid sequence: CASSEDRNYGYTF.

CDR3 sequence reads: CASKEGADYNSPLHF. The CDR3 coding sequence is TGTGCCAGTAAAGAGGGGGCGGACTATAATTCACCCCTCCACTTT. The chain carries TRBV19 and TRBJ1-6; 7 bases agree with TRBD1. The CDR3 is 15 residues long. CDR1 is LNHDA, CDR2 SQIVND, per germline (reference sequence). The V gene end was trimmed by 7 bases and the J gene end by 3 bases; junction bases not matched to a gene: 6.

The chain is built from TRBV19 and TRBJ2-6; D possibly corresponds to TRBD2 (5 bases). V lost 0 bases to trimming and J lost 0 bases, with 6 bases between them. The CDR3 is 16 amino acids. Per the germline V gene, CDR1 is LNHDA and CDR2 is SQIVND (reference sequence). CDR3 DNA: TGTGCCAGTAGTATAGAACTAGGCTCTGGGGCCAACGTCCTGACTTTC. It is translated as CASSIELGSGANVLTF.

The chain carries TRBV3-1 (or the pseudogene TRBV3-2) and TRBJ2-3; 7 bases agree with TRBD2. V shed 5 bases, J shed 4 bases, and the junction held 15 bases outside the gene matches. The CDR3 contains 17 residues. Germline CDR1 reads LGHDT; CDR2 reads YNNKEL (reference sequence). The CDR3 region is CASSKSVAGSGADTQYF. The CDR3 region has the DNA TGTGCCAGCAGCAAAAGCGTAGCGGGCAGCGGGGCAGATACGCAGTATTTT.

This chain links TRBV29-1 with TRBJ1-4; 7 positions match TRBD1. The J segment lost 4 bases and the V segment lost 7 bases, leaving 18 bases of the junction unmatched. The CDR3 is made up of 17 amino acids. Germline CDR1 reads SQVTM; CDR2 reads ANQGSEA. DNA of the CDR3: TGCAGCGCCTCTACCCCCTCCCGACAGGGTGGTAATGAAAAACTGTTTTTT. Protein sequence: CSASTPSRQGGNEKLFF.

The chain recombines TRBV29-1 with TRBJ2-2; D unclear. CDR1 SQVTM and CDR2 ANQGSEA come from the germline V gene. Between the trimmed V and J ends, which lost 4 bases and 4 bases, there was a span of 7 bases. The CDR3 contains 12 residues. The CDR3 DNA reads TGCAGCGTTGTTAGTGGCACCGGGGAGCTGTTTTTT. Its protein is CSVVSGTGELFF.

A single count supports this clone. V gene TRBV7-2 combines with J gene TRBJ2-3, with D perhaps TRBD2 (5 bases). Trimming took off 5 bases at V and 9 bases at J, with 15 bases between the two ends. The CDR3 runs 13 residues. The germline V gene has CDR1 SGHTA and CDR2 FQGNSA. As DNA, the CDR3 is TGTGCCAGCAGCCTGGGAGATGTGGGGACGCAGTATTTT. Protein product: CASSLGDVGTQYF.

The genes are TRBV15 and TRBJ2-5; 9 positions agree with TRBD2. This CDR3 is built from 14 residues. With 5 bases clipped from V and 4 bases from J, the junction kept 5 bases outside the gene matches. Germline V gene sequence: CDR1 LNHNV, CDR2 YYDKDF (reference sequence). The CDR3 DNA reads TGTGCCACCAGCGGGGGTAGCGGGGGAGAGACCCAGTACTTC. It codes for CATSGGSGGETQYF.

The table lists this clone with a few counts. J is TRBJ2-7 and V is TRBV21-1; the D call TRBD1 from the table was never checked on the DNA. TRBV21-1 is recorded as a pseudogene. The length of the CDR3 is 17 residues. The CDR3 region has the DNA TGTGCCAGCAGCTCAAGAGGGGTGGGACAGGGTCCCCTCGAGCAGTACTTC. It codes for CASSSRGVGQGPLEQYF.

The V call is TRBV29-1, the J call TRBJ2-7, with D tentatively TRBD1 (6 bases). The V end lost 4 bases, the J end lost 2 bases, and 9 bases lay between the germline ends. The CDR3 extends over 12 amino acids. Looked up from germline, CDR1 is SQVTM and CDR2 is ANQGSEA. The CDR3 protein is CSVAGVAYEQYF. CDR3 DNA sequence: TGCAGCGTTGCAGGGGTCGCCTACGAGCAGTACTTC.

The chain combines TRBV7-2 with TRBJ1-5; 7 bases fit TRBD1. V gave up 1 base and J gave up 4 bases; unmatched junction bases: 7. The CDR3 loop spans 16 amino acids. Germline-derived CDR1 and CDR2 are SGHTA and FQGNSA. CDR3 nucleotides: TGTGCCAGCAGCTTAGGCGACGGGACAGTTAATCAGCCCCAGCATTTT. Protein: CASSLGDGTVNQPQHF.

The chain joins TRBV18 to TRBJ1-1, with D hard to call. This CDR3 comprises 13 residues. Germline CDR1 and CDR2: KGHSH and LQKENI. The germline V and J ends were trimmed by 4 bases and 1 base, with 7 bases remaining between them. CDR3 bases: TGTGCCAGCTCACAGCATGCGAACACTGAAGCTTTCTTT. Amino acid sequence: CASSQHANTEAFF.

The J gene is TRBJ2-5, the V gene TRBV7-8; D may be TRBD1 (6 bases). V lost 5 bases and J 2 bases, leaving 15 bases between the germline ends. Germline V gene lookup returns CDR1 SGHVS and CDR2 FQNEAQ. This CDR3 has 15 residues. The CDR3 DNA is TGTGCCAGCAGCGCGTCCGGGACACTACAAGAGACCCAGTACTTC. This translates into CASSASGTLQETQYF.